This is a list of T cell receptor beta chains from one sample in a study of T cells in Graves' hyperthyroidism and ophthalmopathy. MiXCR, applied by TCRdb to the multiplex PCR reads, yields one record per CDR3 protein. The profile shows about 570,000 distinct CDR3 sequences, 46% of them singletons. Sequenced: peripheral blood or thyroid tissue (not recorded which). All receptors derive from an adult woman with Graves' disease, either hyperthyroidism or ophthalmopathy (not recorded which). Both conserved end residues are part of each CDR3.

>TRBV4-1
CASSLRDRNNSPLHF
>TRBV9
CASSAGLAANEQFF
>TRBV10-3
CAISETGYETQYF
>TRBV7-9
CASRDSPPGVNTEAFF
>TRBV12-3/TRBV12-4
CASTGRGREQYF
>TRBV7-9
CTSSGQFHYEQYF
>TRBV7-9
CASSSFLGGHGANVLTF
>TRBV10-3
CAISESGSGAYGYTF
>TRBV7-2
CASSLDPTRYEQYF
>TRBV7-6
CASSLATSGANVLTF
>TRBV24-1
CATSVSLTDTQYF
>TRBV29-1
CSAPGRGTQYF
>TRBV4-1
CASSPIGRLNQPQHF
>TRBV7-9
CASSLVTEWLHF
>TRBV5-1
CASSTSQSEQYF
>TRBV7-9
CASSFGLGSPTDTQYF
>TRBV19
CASSIEDRGKQPQHF
>TRBV5-1
CASSIPSETSGESFSYEQYF
>TRBV5-6
CASRHGQLNTEAFF
>TRBV10-2
CASSESWTGRNYGYTF
>TRBV19
CASMTVMNTEAFF
>TRBV9
CASSATGGFQPQHF
>TRBV2
CASSVGTVGNYGYTF
>TRBV2
CASKIGTTGNTF
>TRBV20-1
CSARKADSFNEKLFF
>TRBV7-2
CASSFAGLGATSYEQYF
>TRBV20-1
CSARVGQGALEAFF
>TRBV9
CASSPGRVHRTSGANVLTF
>TRBV5-1
CASGPSETQYF
>TRBV7-2
CASSLGGSREYEQYF
>TRBV9
CASSEGQGFQPQHF
>TRBV12-3/TRBV12-4
CASSTRASWEKLFF
>TRBV29-1
CSVFTQGYYGYTF
>TRBV7-8
CASSLLSRSYEQYF
>TRBV7-2
CASSLVAGGGSPLHF
>TRBV19
CASSKLAGGTPYEQYF
>TRBV11-2
CASSPTVVSGANVLTF
>TRBV5-6
CASSRDRNPSGYTIYF
>TRBV18
CASSPPTENYGYTF
>TRBV7-3
CASSPSNTGELFF
>TRBV29-1
CSVEVPAQAAGYGYTF
>TRBV7-9
CASSPFVQPQHF
>TRBV5-1
CASSLQGSGDHGYTF
>TRBV7-9
CASSETSGGLETQYF
>TRBV12-3/TRBV12-4
CASSLRSGGQPQHF
>TRBV29-1
CSVWGGETQYF